This entry features one T cell receptor (beta chain) sequence. Its antigen is unknown. CDR3 length: 17 amino acids. The J segment lost 0 bases and the V segment lost 7 bases, leaving 9 bases of the junction unmatched. CDR1 is MNHEY and CDR2 is SMNVEV in the germline V gene (reference sequence). Under the authors' procedure: Junction-only sequences without quality scores were provided by ImmunoSEQ, so filtering was different. The repertoire was sequenced with immunoSEQ multiplex PCR; TCRdb's copy has only in-frame clones and lacks some. V and J calls and clone size follow that table, whereas D and trimming were derived from the DNA. The table records some 660,000 clones, around 78% of them present only once. The source of the sample is a study of shared clonotypes between healthy human individuals. Study findings and constraints: On the whole, naive subsets had larger estimated richness than memory subsets had. Clonotypes shared by all four donors outscored non-shared clonotypes in generation probability.

Caucasian adults residing in Nashville, Tennessee made up all the donors. The chain combines TRBV27 with TRBJ2-2; 9 bases agree with TRBD2. Sequencing was performed on memory CD4+ T cells sorted from blood. Specified subset: CD45RA-negative fraction. This clonotype was obtained from a woman in her twenties or thirties in good health. CDR3 in DNA: TGTGCCAGCAACCGAAGGGCGGGAGGGACGAACACCGGGGAGCTGTTTTTT. This gives the protein CASNRRAGGTNTGELFF.